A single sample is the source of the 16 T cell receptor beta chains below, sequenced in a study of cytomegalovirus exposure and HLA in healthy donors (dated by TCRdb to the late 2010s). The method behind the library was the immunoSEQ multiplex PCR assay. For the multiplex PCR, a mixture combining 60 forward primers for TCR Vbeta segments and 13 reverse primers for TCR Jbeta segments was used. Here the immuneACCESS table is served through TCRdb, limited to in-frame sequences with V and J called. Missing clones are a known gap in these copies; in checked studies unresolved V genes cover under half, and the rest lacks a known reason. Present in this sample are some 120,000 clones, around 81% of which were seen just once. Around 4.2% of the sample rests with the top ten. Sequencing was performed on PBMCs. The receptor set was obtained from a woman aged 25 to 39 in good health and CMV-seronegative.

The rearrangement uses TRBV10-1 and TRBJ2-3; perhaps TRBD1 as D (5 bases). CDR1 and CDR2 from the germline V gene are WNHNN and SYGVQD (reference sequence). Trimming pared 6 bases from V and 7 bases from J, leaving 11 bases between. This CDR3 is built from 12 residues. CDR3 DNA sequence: TGCGCCAGCAGACCTCAGGGAAATACGCAGTATTTT. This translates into CASRPQGNTQYF.

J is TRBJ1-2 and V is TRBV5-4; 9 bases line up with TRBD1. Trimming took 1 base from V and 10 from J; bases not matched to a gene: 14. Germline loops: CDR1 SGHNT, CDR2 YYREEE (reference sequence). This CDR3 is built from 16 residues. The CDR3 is CASSLFSGTGSLTYTF. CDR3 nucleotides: TGTGCCAGCAGCTTGTTCTCCGGGACAGGGAGTCTAACCTACACCTTC.

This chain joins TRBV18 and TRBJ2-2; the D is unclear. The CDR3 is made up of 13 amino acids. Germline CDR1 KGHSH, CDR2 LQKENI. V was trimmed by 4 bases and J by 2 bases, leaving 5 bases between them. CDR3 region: CASSLQNTGELFF. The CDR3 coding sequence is TGTGCCAGCTCACTACAAAACACCGGGGAGCTGTTTTTT. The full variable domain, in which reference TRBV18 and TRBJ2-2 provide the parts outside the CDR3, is NAGVMQNPRHLVRRRGQEARLRCSPMKGHSHVYWYRQLPEEGLKFMVYLQKENIIDESGMPKERFSAEFPKEGPSILRIQQVVRGDSAAYFCASSLQNTGELFFGEGSRLTVL.

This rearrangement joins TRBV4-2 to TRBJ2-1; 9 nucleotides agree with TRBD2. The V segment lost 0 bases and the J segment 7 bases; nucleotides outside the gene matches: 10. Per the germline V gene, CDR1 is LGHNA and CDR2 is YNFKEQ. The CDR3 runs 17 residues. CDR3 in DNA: TGTGCCAGCAGCCAAGACCTGCGGGAGGGATACGGGAATGAGCAGTTCTTC. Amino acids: CASSQDLREGYGNEQFF.

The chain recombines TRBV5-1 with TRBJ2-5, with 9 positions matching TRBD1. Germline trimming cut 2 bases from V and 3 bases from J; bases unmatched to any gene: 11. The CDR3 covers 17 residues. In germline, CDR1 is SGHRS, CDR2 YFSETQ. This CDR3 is CASSLNPYRGQKETQYF. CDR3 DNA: TGCGCCAGCAGCTTAAACCCATACAGGGGGCAAAAAGAGACCCAGTACTTC.

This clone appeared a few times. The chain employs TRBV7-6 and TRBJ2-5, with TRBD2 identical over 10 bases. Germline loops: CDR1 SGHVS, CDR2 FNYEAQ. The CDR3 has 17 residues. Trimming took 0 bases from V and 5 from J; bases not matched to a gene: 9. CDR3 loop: CASSLAVLAGVQETQYF. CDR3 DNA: TGTGCCAGCAGCTTAGCAGTTCTAGCGGGAGTGCAGGAGACCCAGTACTTC. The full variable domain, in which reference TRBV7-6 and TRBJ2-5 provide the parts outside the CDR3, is GAGVSQSPRYKVTKRGQDVALRCDPISGHVSLYWYRQALGQGPEFLTYFNYEAQQDKSGLPNDRFSAERPEGSISTLTIQRTEQRDSAMYRCASSLAVLAGVQETQYFGPGTRLLVL.

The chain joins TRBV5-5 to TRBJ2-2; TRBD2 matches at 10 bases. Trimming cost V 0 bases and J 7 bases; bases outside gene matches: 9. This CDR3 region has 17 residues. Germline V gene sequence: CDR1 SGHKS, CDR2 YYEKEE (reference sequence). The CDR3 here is CASSLVTSGTESGELFF. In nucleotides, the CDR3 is TGTGCCAGCAGCTTGGTAACTAGCGGGACGGAGAGCGGGGAGCTGTTTTTT.

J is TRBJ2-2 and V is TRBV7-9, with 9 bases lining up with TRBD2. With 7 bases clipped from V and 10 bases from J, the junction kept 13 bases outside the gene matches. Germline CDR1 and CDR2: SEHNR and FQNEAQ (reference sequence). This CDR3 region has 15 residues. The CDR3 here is CASTPSAGGPVELFF. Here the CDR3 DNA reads TGTGCCAGCACCCCGTCGGCGGGAGGGCCCGTGGAGCTGTTTTTT.

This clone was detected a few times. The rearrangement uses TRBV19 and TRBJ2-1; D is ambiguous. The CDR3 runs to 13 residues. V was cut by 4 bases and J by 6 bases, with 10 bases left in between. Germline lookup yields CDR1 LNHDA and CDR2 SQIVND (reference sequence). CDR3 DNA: TGTGCCAGTAGTAGTAGCCCGGGCAATGAGCAGTTCTTC. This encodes CASSSSPGNEQFF.

CDR3 protein: CATSIAGGFYEQYF. The CDR3 DNA reads TGTGCCACCAGTATAGCGGGAGGTTTCTACGAGCAGTACTTC. The J gene is TRBJ2-7, the V gene TRBV15; 10 bases are shared with TRBD2. The CDR3 consists of 14 residues. Trimming took 6 bases from V and 3 from J; bases not matched to a gene: 5. Looked up from germline, CDR1 is LNHNV and CDR2 is YYDKDF (reference sequence).

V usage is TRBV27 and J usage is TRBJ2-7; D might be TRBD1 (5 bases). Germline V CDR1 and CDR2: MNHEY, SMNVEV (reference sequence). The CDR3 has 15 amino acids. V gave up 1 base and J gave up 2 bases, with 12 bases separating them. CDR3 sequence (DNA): TGTGCCAGCAGTTTATTTAGACAGACAGCCTACGAGCAGTACTTC. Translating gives CASSLFRQTAYEQYF.

The CDR3 nucleotides read TGTGCCAGCAGTTTTCGGACAGGGCAGAATCAGCCCCAGCATTTT. Translated: CASSFRTGQNQPQHF. The chain recombines TRBV27 with TRBJ1-5; 8 positions agree with TRBD1. Germline CDR1 reads MNHEY; CDR2 reads SMNVEV (reference sequence). The ends lost 3 bases at V and 4 bases at J; junction bases unmatched: 5. The CDR3 is 15 amino acids.

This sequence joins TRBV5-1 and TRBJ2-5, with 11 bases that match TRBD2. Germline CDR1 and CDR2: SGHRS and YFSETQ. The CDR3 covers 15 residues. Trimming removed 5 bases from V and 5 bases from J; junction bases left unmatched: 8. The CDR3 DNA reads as TGCGCCAGCAGGGGTTTAGCGGGAGGGCCGGAGACCCAGTACTTC. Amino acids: CASRGLAGGPETQYF.

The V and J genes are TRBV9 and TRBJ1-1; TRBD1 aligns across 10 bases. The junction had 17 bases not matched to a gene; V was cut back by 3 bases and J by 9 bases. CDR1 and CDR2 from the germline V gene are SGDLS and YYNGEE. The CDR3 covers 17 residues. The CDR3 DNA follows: TGTGCCAGCAGCGCCCGAGGCGGGGACAGGGGTAAGGATCAAGCTTTCTTT. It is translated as CASSARGGDRGKDQAFF.

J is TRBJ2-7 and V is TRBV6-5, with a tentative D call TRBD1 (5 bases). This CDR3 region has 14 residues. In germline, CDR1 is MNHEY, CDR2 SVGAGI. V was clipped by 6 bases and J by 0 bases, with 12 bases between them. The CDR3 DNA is TGTGCCAGCAGAGACCAGGGTGTCTCCTACGAGCAGTACTTC. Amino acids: CASRDQGVSYEQYF.

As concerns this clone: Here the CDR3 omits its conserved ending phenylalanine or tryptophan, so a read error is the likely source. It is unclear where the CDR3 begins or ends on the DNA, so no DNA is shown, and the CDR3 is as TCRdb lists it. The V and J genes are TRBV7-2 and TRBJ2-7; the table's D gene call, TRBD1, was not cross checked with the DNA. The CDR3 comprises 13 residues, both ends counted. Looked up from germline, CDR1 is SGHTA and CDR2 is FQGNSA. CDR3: CASSLVPGQTSLL.